This T cell receptor (beta chain) is from a study of beta chain features in type 1 diabetes. In its sample, this clone was seen a few times. Its specificity is unknown. cDNA synthesis used the whole RNA isolate, giving expressed TCRB sequences. Repertoires were generated with immunoSEQ multiplex PCR, while TCRdb's copy carries only in-frame clones and drops some. Of about 140,000 clones detected, 6.9% appear once; the ten largest clones hold about 1.4%. Germline CDR1 SGHKS, CDR2 YYEKEE (reference sequence). The CDR3 covers 14 residues. V was shortened by 7 bases and J by 4 bases, with 16 bases between the two germline ends. Study-level findings and limits: The question left open here concerned HLA type influencing TCRB rearrangement. For patients and controls alike, PCR might favor shorter templates to the same degree.

The clonotype comes from a woman aged 25 to 39 in good health. Sequencing was performed on central memory CD4+ T cells from blood. The V and J genes are TRBV5-5 and TRBJ2-3; possibly TRBD1 for D (5 bases). The DNA of the CDR3 is TGTGCCAGCGCCAGGGCCCCGCAACCAGATACGCAGTATTTT. Translating gives CASARAPQPDTQYF.